These 15 T cell receptor beta chains were all obtained from the same sample, sequenced in a study of T-cell reconstitution after alpha-beta-depleted transplantation in children (dated by TCRdb to 2016 to 2017). Library generation was performed with PCR. The instrument given in TCRdb is Illumina HiSeq 2500. Molecular barcoding was employed in the preparation of TCR libraries, with unique molecular identifiers being used to normalize TCRbeta repertoire quantification. TCRdb trimmed the raw reads at Q25, called clones with MiXCR and kept productive beta chains. Here each entry gathers all rows of one CDR3 protein and keeps the most common genes and DNA. Counted in this sample were around 380,000 distinct CDR3 sequences; roughly 11% of them appeared once. The ten largest clones add up to about 5% of the sample. Here the sequenced sample was PBMCs from the stem cell graft donor, taken from the stem cell graft. These receptors were obtained from a human donor who donated a stem cell graft to a child with acute myeloid leukemia.

The chain is built from TRBV12-3 or TRBV12-4 and TRBJ2-5, with D perhaps matching TRBD2 (5 bases). The CDR3 runs to 15 residues. V was pared by 1 base and J by 1 base, with 10 bases between. The CDR3 coding sequence is TGTGCCAGCAGTTTAGGGCGGGCCTCCCAAGAGACCCAGTACTTC. Translated, it gives CASSLGRASQETQYF.

The chain recombines TRBV20-1 with TRBJ2-1; TRBD2 aligns across 8 bases. Germline V CDR1 and CDR2: DFQATT, SNEGSKA (reference sequence). V was pared by 0 bases and J by 4 bases, with 8 bases of the junction left unmatched. There are 16 residues in the CDR3. Here the CDR3 reads CSARDAVKRGYNEQFF. In DNA form, the CDR3 reads TGCAGTGCTAGAGATGCGGTTAAGCGGGGGTACAATGAGCAGTTCTTC.

The V call is TRBV5-6, the J call TRBJ2-3; TRBD1 might be the D (5 bases). This CDR3 contains 15 residues. Germline V gene sequence: CDR1 SGHDT, CDR2 YYEEEE. The ends were cut back, 0 bases at V and 4 bases at J, with 12 bases in the middle. CDR3 bases: TGTGCCAGCAGCTTGGGTGCAGGGAAGTCAGATACGCAGTATTTT. This encodes CASSLGAGKSDTQYF. The entire variable domain, with the rest obtained from reference TRBV5-6 and TRBJ2-3, is as follows: DAGVTQSPTHLIKTRGQQVTLRCSPKSGHDTVSWYQQALGQGPQFIFQYYEEEERQRGNFPDRFSGHQFPNYSSELNVNALLLGDSALYLCASSLGAGKSDTQYFGPGTRLTVL.

This chain uses TRBV20-1 with TRBJ2-3; D perhaps matches TRBD1 (5 bases). Per germline, CDR1 DFQATT and CDR2 SNEGSKA (reference sequence). Trimming shortened V by 3 bases and J by 6 bases, and 13 bases separated the two germline ends. This CDR3 contains 13 residues. Here the CDR3 reads CSARSGWGDTQYF. CDR3 nucleotides: TGCAGTGCTAGGAGTGGCTGGGGCGATACGCAGTATTTT.

This chain connects TRBV5-6 to TRBJ1-1, with D uncertain. The length of the CDR3 is 15 residues. Germline CDR1 is SGHDT and CDR2 is YYEEEE. V lost 5 bases, J lost 1 base, and 15 bases lay in between. The CDR3 region is CASRPTGRKNTEAFF. The CDR3 nucleotides read TGTGCCAGCAGACCGACCGGAAGAAAGAACACTGAAGCTTTCTTT.

This rearrangement joins TRBV20-1 to TRBJ2-3; 15 nucleotides line up with TRBD2. This CDR3 spans 19 amino acids. Trimming at V came to 3 bases and at J to 2 bases, leaving 12 bases not matched to a gene. Germline CDR1 reads DFQATT; CDR2 reads SNEGSKA (reference sequence). The CDR3, as DNA: TGCAGTGCTAGGAGGACTAGCGGGGGGGATTCCCAATACACAGATACGCAGTATTTT. Protein product: CSARRTSGGDSQYTDTQYF.

J is TRBJ1-2 and V is TRBV5-1; a weak D match, TRBD1 (5 bases). Germline lookup yields CDR1 SGHRS and CDR2 YFSETQ. This CDR3 is built from 14 residues. With 0 bases removed from V and 4 bases from J, the gap between germline ends came to 10 bases. The CDR3 DNA reads TGCGCCAGCAGCTTGGGACAGCCGACCTATGGCTACACCTTC. It encodes CASSLGQPTYGYTF.

This clonotype has a handful of counts. V usage is TRBV5-6 and J usage is TRBJ1-1; D ambiguous. The V end lost 0 bases, the J end lost 1 base, and 7 bases lay between the germline ends. This CDR3 comprises 14 residues. CDR1 and CDR2 (germline): SGHDT, YYEEEE. The CDR3 coding sequence is TGTGCCAGCAGCTTGGTACAGAGGAACACTGAAGCTTTCTTT. Amino acids: CASSLVQRNTEAFF.

This clonotype was observed at least ten times. J is TRBJ2-1 and V is TRBV6-2 or TRBV6-3; TRBD2 agrees at 9 bases. Germline values: CDR1 MNHEY, CDR2 SVGEGT. This CDR3 region has 17 residues. V gave up 0 bases and J gave up 3 bases; unmatched junction bases: 6. The CDR3 nucleotides are TGTGCCAGCAGTTACTCCCCCCCTAGCGGGATCTACAATGAGCAGTTCTTC. It translates to CASSYSPPSGIYNEQFF.

V and J are TRBV3-1 and TRBJ1-3; no reliable D call. This CDR3 has 13 residues. Trimming removed 2 bases from V and 8 bases from J, with 10 bases in between. Germline V CDR1 and CDR2: LGHDT, YNNKEL (reference sequence). The CDR3 loop is CASSQNYAHTIYF. CDR3 nucleotide sequence: TGTGCCAGCAGCCAAAACTACGCGCACACCATATATTTT.

CDR3 region: CSASSGGFQETQYF. The CDR3 DNA follows: TGCAGTGCTAGCTCAGGGGGATTCCAAGAGACCCAGTACTTC. The chain has TRBV20-1 and TRBJ2-5, with 7 bases matching TRBD1. The CDR3 has 14 amino acids. V dropped 3 bases and J dropped 1; count of bases not matched to a gene: 5. Germline V gene sequence: CDR1 DFQATT, CDR2 SNEGSKA (reference sequence).

This clonotype was seen at least ten times. The chain employs TRBV6-5 and TRBJ1-1; maybe TRBD1 (6 bases). This CDR3 is built from 15 residues. V lost 2 bases to trimming and J lost 0 bases, with 10 bases between them. From germline, CDR1 is MNHEY and CDR2 SVGAGI. Here the CDR3 reads CASSYTGIMNTEAFF. The CDR3 bases are TGTGCCAGCAGTTACACAGGGATCATGAACACTGAAGCTTTCTTT.

The sample holds a few counts of this clonotype. The chain links TRBV4-2 to TRBJ2-5, with D perhaps assigned TRBD1 or TRBD2 (6 bases each). This CDR3 region has 16 residues. V was cut by 1 base and J by 2 bases, with 14 bases left in between. The germline V gene encodes CDR1 LGHNA and CDR2 YNFKEQ. CDR3 region: CASSQVTGAGQETQYF. CDR3 DNA: TGTGCCAGCAGCCAAGTTACGGGGGCAGGACAAGAGACCCAGTACTTC.

V is TRBV16 and J is TRBJ2-7; 11 bases fit TRBD1. The ends lost 8 bases at V and 0 bases at J; junction bases unmatched: 0. Germline V gene sequence: CDR1 KGHSY, CDR2 FQNENV. The CDR3 is 13 residues long. CDR3 sequence (DNA): TGTGCCAGCGGACAGGGGGCCTCCTACGAGCAGTACTTC. This codes for CASGQGASYEQYF.

This clonotype was observed a few times. This chain connects TRBV20-1 to TRBJ2-1; D may be TRBD1 or TRBD2 (5 bases each). Germline CDR1 is DFQATT and CDR2 is SNEGSKA (reference sequence). Trimming left V 6 bases short and J 3 bases short, with 21 bases between. There are 16 residues in the CDR3. This CDR3 reads CSAKGGDRSIYNEQFF. Written as DNA, the CDR3 is TGCAGTGCAAAGGGTGGGGACCGCAGTATCTACAATGAGCAGTTCTTC.